This T cell receptor beta chain was sequenced for a study of neurological immune-mediated disorders. Stated time point: longitudinal time-point 1 (baseline). Trimming shortened V by 6 bases and J by 5 bases, and 14 bases separated the two germline ends. The CDR3 extends over 12 amino acids. Germline CDR1 is DFQATT and CDR2 is SNEGSKA (reference sequence). TCRdb ran MiXCR on the 5' RACE reads and lists one entry per CDR3 protein. Of some 77,000 distinct CDR3 sequences listed, roughly an eighth are singletons. Many counts were recorded for this clonotype. The sample consisted of PBMCs. This TCR was recovered from a female donor with HTLV-1-associated myelopathy (HAM/TSP). This rearrangement joins TRBV20-1 to TRBJ2-7, with D maybe TRBD1 (6 bases). CDR3 sequence (DNA): TGCAGTGCAGAACCAGGGGCCAACGAGCAGTACTTC. This gives the protein CSAEPGANEQYF.